This TCR beta chain was captured by sequencing in a study of T cell repertoires in cytomegalovirus infection. Across the study: Used in the study were CMV epitopes, some recently identified and HLA-C-restricted, others well-studied and HLA-B-restricted. CMV infection plus the matching HLA type was flagged by public TCR beta signatures.

TCRdb passed the reads through MiXCR, listing each CDR3 protein once. In the table there are about 120,000 distinct CDR3 sequences, roughly 31% of which are singletons. This clonotype was detected many times. Its target is unknown. CDR3 length: 17 amino acids. CDR1 is SGHVS, CDR2 FNYEAQ, per germline. V was clipped by 3 bases and J by 2 bases; unmatched bases: 12. Specimen: CD8+ T cells from cultured PBMCs, collected from culture after CMV antigen stimulation. The clonotype originates from a human donor in good health (CMV status not recorded). Some clones in this sample may be carry-over from other donors' samples. The chain uses TRBV7-6 and TRBJ2-7; 8 bases fit TRBD1. Written as DNA, the CDR3 is TGTGCCAGCAGCTTCCACCGAACAGGGGGACCGGCCTACGAGCAGTACTTC. Amino acid sequence: CASSFHRTGGPAYEQYF. The entire variable domain, with the rest obtained from reference TRBV7-6 and TRBJ2-7, is as follows: GAGVSQSPRYKVTKRGQDVALRCDPISGHVSLYWYRQALGQGPEFLTYFNYEAQQDKSGLPNDRFSAERPEGSISTLTIQRTEQRDSAMYRCASSFHRTGGPAYEQYFGPGTRLTVT.